The source of this T cell receptor beta chain is a study of T cell repertoires in cytomegalovirus infection. For the study at large: Signatures in public TCR beta sequences pointed to both CMV infection and matching HLA type.

The V segment lost 6 bases and the J segment 6 bases; nucleotides outside the gene matches: 6. The CDR3 covers 13 residues. There are many counts of this clonotype. TCRdb ran MiXCR on the reads and lists one entry per CDR3 protein. In the table there are more than 350,000 distinct CDR3 sequences, approximately 30% of which are singletons. The sequencing input was PBMCs. The J gene is TRBJ1-2, the V gene TRBV12-3 or TRBV12-4; 8 bases fit TRBD1. The origin of this receptor is a human donor in good health (CMV status not recorded). Some clones in this sample may be carry-over from other donors' samples. CDR3 sequence: CASSPDRVHGYTF. The CDR3 coding sequence is TGTGCCAGCAGCCCGGACAGGGTTCATGGCTACACCTTC.